This is a list of T cell receptor beta chains from one sample in a study of T cells in Graves' hyperthyroidism and ophthalmopathy. TCRdb independently ran MiXCR on the multiplex PCR reads; one entry per CDR3 protein. The top ten hold 35% to 50% of the sample, which has more than 500,000 distinct CDR3 sequences, approximately 48% seen once. Specimen: peripheral blood or thyroid tissue (not recorded which). Source of these receptors: an adult woman with Graves' disease, either hyperthyroidism or ophthalmopathy (not recorded which). Both conserved end residues are part of each CDR3.

J gene,V gene,CDR3 protein
TRBJ2-7,TRBV20-1,CSARRAASYEQYF
TRBJ1-1,TRBV12-3/TRBV12-4,CASSLEQGYGSKTEAFF
TRBJ1-3,TRBV6-5,CASSYSPKTSGNTIYF
TRBJ2-7,TRBV2,CAISERTRNSYEQYF
TRBJ1-5,TRBV7-8,CALTGSFNQPQHF
TRBJ1-1,TRBV29-1,CSPEEGTEAFF
TRBJ2-7,TRBV19,CASSIGAGGYEQYF
TRBJ1-1,TRBV9,CASSSGGGGEAFF
TRBJ1-3,TRBV7-9,CASSTRESGNTIYF
TRBJ1-1,TRBV6-6,CASSTVGDAEAFF
TRBJ1-1,TRBV9,CASSVVGHANTEAFF
TRBJ1-4,TRBV7-2,CASSSRRTKNEKLFF
TRBJ2-6,TRBV10-3,CATSDPPELAGGSGANVLTF
TRBJ1-2,TRBV20-1,CSATTGDTSGDDGYTF
TRBJ2-5,TRBV4-3,CASSQDETGVRETQYF
TRBJ1-1,TRBV7-9,CASRASPGTGVGEAFF
TRBJ2-7,TRBV20-1,CSASPPTYEQYF
TRBJ2-5,TRBV7-6,CASSPRGAQYF
TRBJ1-3,TRBV7-2,CASSLAGRGTGNTIYF
TRBJ1-2,TRBV29-1,CSAEVWNYGYTF
TRBJ1-5,TRBV19,CASSNPDRGIGNQPQHF
TRBJ2-7,TRBV7-2,CASSSRTSGSGVQYF
TRBJ2-5,TRBV12-3/TRBV12-4,CASSLGGSGSPQTQYF
TRBJ1-1,TRBV5-1,CASSSGRLDTEAFF
TRBJ1-2,TRBV7-9,CASSFQALKGYTF
TRBJ2-7,TRBV14,CASSQAGGSYYEQYF